This TCR beta chain was profiled in a study of cytomegalovirus exposure and HLA in healthy donors. Turning to this clone: Antigen specificity is unknown.

Study-wide points: Analysis was carried out at a later point, and it linked a missense DCLRE1C variant to TCR beta V- and J-gene trimming.

Germline CDR1 and CDR2: SGHVS and FQNEAQ. The length of the CDR3 is 15 residues. V lost 5 bases and J lost 4, with 16 bases in between. This PCR relied on a set of 60 Vbeta primers and 13 Jbeta primers. Generated by immunoSEQ multiplex PCR, the TCRdb table keeps only in-frame clones and is missing some. Among fewer than 200,000 clones listed, about 90% were seen once. This sequence originates from a girl under two years old in good health and CMV-seronegative. Sequencing used PBMCs. This chain links TRBV7-8 with TRBJ2-3, with D possibly TRBD2 on 5 matching bases. The CDR3 DNA reads TGTGCCAGCAGCCCCCCGCCAGGTAGCGCAGATACGCAGTATTTT. Its translation: CASSPPPGSADTQYF.